Below, 10 T cell receptor beta chains from the same sample are listed, as sequenced in a study of T cell responses to AZD1222 COVID-19 vaccine. Using immunoSEQ multiplex PCR, the repertoire was profiled, and TCRdb retains in-frame clones only, with some absent. There are nearly 90,000 clones in the sample; over 75% occur only once, and approximately 5% lies in the top ten. The sample consisted of peripheral blood, taken 28 days after the second AZD1222 dose. These receptors were collected from an adult who received the AZD1222 COVID-19 vaccine.

V gene TRBV2 combines with J gene TRBJ1-1; no reliable D call. There are 13 residues in the CDR3. Deletions cut 6 bases from V and 2 bases from J, with 10 bases between. Germline CDR1 SNHLY, CDR2 FYNNEI. CDR3 DNA: TGTGCCAGCAGGTATGGGCGTAACACTGAAGCTTTCTTT. This encodes CASRYGRNTEAFF.

This clone was found once. The gene calls are TRBV4-3 and TRBJ1-1, with D maybe TRBD1 (6 bases). V was pared by 5 bases and J by 4 bases, with 14 bases between. This CDR3 is built from 14 residues. Germline values: CDR1 LGHNA, CDR2 YSLEER. The DNA of the CDR3 is TGCGCCAGCAGCAACGTAGGGGGGGTCACTGAAGCTTTCTTT. Its protein is CASSNVGGVTEAFF.

This rearrangement joins TRBV3-1 (or the pseudogene TRBV3-2) to TRBJ2-7, with 8 bases lining up with TRBD2. V gave up 1 base and J gave up 0 bases; unmatched junction bases: 20. The CDR3 is made up of 21 amino acids. The germline gives CDR1 LGHDT, CDR2 YNNKEL (reference sequence). CDR3 region: CASSQGSWWTSPSSYSYEQYF. CDR3 bases: TGTGCCAGCAGCCAAGGTTCATGGTGGACTAGCCCCTCTTCGTACTCCTACGAGCAGTACTTC.

The J gene is TRBJ1-4, the V gene TRBV2; D not certain. CDR1 is SNHLY, CDR2 FYNNEI, per germline. There are 17 residues in the CDR3. Between the trimmed V and J ends, which lost 6 bases and 2 bases, there was a span of 19 bases. CDR3 DNA: TGTGCCAGCAGGAAGAGATGGGAGAAGTACACTAATGAAAAACTGTTTTTT. This codes for CASRKRWEKYTNEKLFF.

The chain uses TRBV3-1 (or the pseudogene TRBV3-2) and TRBJ1-5; D uncertain. Per germline, CDR1 LGHDT and CDR2 YNNKEL (reference sequence). V lost 4 bases to trimming and J lost 4 bases, with 14 bases between them. This CDR3 spans 15 amino acids. CDR3 sequence: CASSPRDSINQPQHF. Written as DNA, the CDR3 is TGTGCCAGCAGCCCACGGGATTCTATAAATCAGCCCCAGCATTTT.

This chain links TRBV19 with TRBJ1-3; the D gene is possibly TRBD1 (5 bases). V lost 10 bases and J lost 0, with 22 bases in between. The germline V gene encodes CDR1 LNHDA and CDR2 SQIVND (reference sequence). This CDR3 is built from 17 residues. The CDR3 spells CATVSSGGALSGNTIYF. The CDR3 nucleotides are TGTGCCACTGTATCATCGGGGGGAGCGCTCTCTGGAAACACCATATATTTT.

The chain recombines TRBV7-8 with TRBJ1-3, with D unresolved. Trimming left V 3 bases short and J 4 bases short, with 10 bases between. There are 14 residues in the CDR3. Germline V lookup: CDR1 SGHVS, CDR2 FQNEAQ. The CDR3 DNA follows: TGTGCCAGCAGCTTGGATCAAGCAGGAAACACCATATATTTT. Translation gives CASSLDQAGNTIYF.

This sequence joins TRBV5-4 and TRBJ1-1, with 8 nucleotides matching TRBD1. The germline gives CDR1 SGHNT, CDR2 YYREEE (reference sequence). V trimming: 0 bases; J trimming: 5 bases; junction bases outside the gene matches: 3. The CDR3 has 14 amino acids. CDR3 in DNA: TGTGCCAGCAGCTTGGGGGACAGGAGGACTGAAGCTTTCTTT. The encoded protein is CASSLGDRRTEAFF.

V usage is TRBV30 and J usage is TRBJ1-2; D is undetermined. The germline V gene encodes CDR1 GTSNPN and CDR2 SVGIG (reference sequence). V was trimmed by 2 bases and J by 5 bases, leaving 6 bases between them. CDR3 length equals 11 residues. This CDR3 is CAWSRPYGYTF. The DNA for the CDR3 is TGTGCCTGGAGTAGACCGTATGGCTACACCTTC.

This clone has only one observation. This sequence joins TRBV6-5 and TRBJ1-2; TRBD1 aligns across 10 bases. J lost 5 bases, V lost 4 bases, and 7 bases had no gene match. This CDR3 has 15 residues. Germline lookup yields CDR1 MNHEY and CDR2 SVGAGI. The DNA of the CDR3 is TGTGCCAGCAGTTCAACGACAGGGGGCGCGTATGGCTACACCTTC. It specifies CASSSTTGGAYGYTF.